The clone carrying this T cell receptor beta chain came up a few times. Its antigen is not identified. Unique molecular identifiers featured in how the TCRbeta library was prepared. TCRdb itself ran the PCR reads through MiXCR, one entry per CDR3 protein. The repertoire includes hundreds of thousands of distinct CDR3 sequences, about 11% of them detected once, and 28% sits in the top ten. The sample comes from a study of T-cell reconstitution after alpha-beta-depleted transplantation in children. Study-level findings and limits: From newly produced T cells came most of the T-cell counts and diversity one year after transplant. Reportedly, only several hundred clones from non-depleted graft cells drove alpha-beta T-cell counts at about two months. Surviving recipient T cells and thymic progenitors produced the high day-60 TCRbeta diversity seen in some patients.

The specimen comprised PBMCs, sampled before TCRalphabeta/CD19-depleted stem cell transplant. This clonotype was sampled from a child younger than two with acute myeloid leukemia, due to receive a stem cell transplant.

This chain's CDR3 is CASSVGWASEGTDTQYF. In DNA form, the CDR3 reads TGTGCCAGCAGCGTAGGTTGGGCTAGCGAGGGCACAGATACGCAGTATTTT. The chain is built from TRBV9 and TRBJ2-3, with a tentative D call TRBD2 (6 bases). Germline V gene data show CDR1 as SGDLS and CDR2 as YYNGEE. The length of the CDR3 is 17 residues. Trimming stripped 0 bases from V and 1 base from J, with 15 bases between.